Listed below are T cell receptor beta chains from one sample, sequenced in a study of cytomegalovirus exposure and HLA in healthy donors. Using immunoSEQ multiplex PCR, the repertoire was profiled, and TCRdb retains in-frame clones only, with some absent. The repertoire holds 200,000 to 250,000 clones, with roughly 90% as singletons. The sequenced sample was PBMCs. The receptors derive from a woman younger than 35 in good health and CMV-seronegative. Both conserved end residues are part of each CDR3. The order of the fields is CDR3 protein, CDR3 DNA, V gene, D gene, J gene, clone size. The D gene is left open where the match is weak. Clone size is given for some rows only: seen once, a few or many times, or a class if the clone is expanded.

CDR3aa: CASRPGLSVDEAFF
CDR3nt: TGTGCCAGCAGACCAGGGTTGAGTGTGGATGAAGCTTTCTTT
v_gene: TRBV27
d_gene: .
j_gene: TRBJ1-1
abundance: .

CDR3aa: CASSSGGIYEQYF
CDR3nt: TGTGCCAGTAGTAGCGGGGGAATCTACGAGCAGTACTTC
v_gene: TRBV19
d_gene: TRBD2
j_gene: TRBJ2-7
abundance: .

CDR3aa: CASKQDRHKETQYF
CDR3nt: TGTGCCAGCAAACAAGACAGGCACAAAGAGACCCAGTACTTC
v_gene: TRBV2
d_gene: .
j_gene: TRBJ2-5
abundance: .

CDR3aa: CASSTDRGGTEAFF
CDR3nt: TGTGCCAGCAGTACCGACAGGGGAGGAACTGAAGCTTTCTTT
v_gene: TRBV6-5
d_gene: TRBD1
j_gene: TRBJ1-1
abundance: .

CDR3aa: CASSEERVYTDTQYF
CDR3nt: TGTGCCAGCAGTGAGGAGCGGGTTTACACAGATACGCAGTATTTT
v_gene: TRBV6-1
d_gene: .
j_gene: TRBJ2-3
abundance: .

CDR3aa: CASGGGRGTEAFF
CDR3nt: TGTGCCAGCGGGGGGGGGAGGGGCACTGAAGCTTTCTTT
v_gene: TRBV2
d_gene: .
j_gene: TRBJ1-1
abundance: .

CDR3aa: CASSEGGGSTQYF
CDR3nt: TGTGCCAGCAGTGAAGGGGGGGGCTCGACGCAGTATTTT
v_gene: TRBV2
d_gene: .
j_gene: TRBJ2-3
abundance: .

CDR3aa: CASSRKDRGRSYEQYF
CDR3nt: TGTGCCAGCAGCAGGAAGGACAGGGGGCGGTCCTACGAGCAGTACTTC
v_gene: TRBV21-1
d_gene: .
j_gene: TRBJ2-7
abundance: .

CDR3aa: CASSPGLAEYNEQFF
CDR3nt: TGTGCCAGCAGCCCCGGGCTAGCGGAATACAATGAGCAGTTCTTC
v_gene: TRBV4-2
d_gene: TRBD2
j_gene: TRBJ2-1
abundance: .

CDR3aa: CASSYSEPGGGEKLFF
CDR3nt: TGTGCCAGCAGTTACTCGGAACCAGGGGGCGGCGAAAAACTGTTTTTT
v_gene: TRBV6-5
d_gene: TRBD1
j_gene: TRBJ1-4
abundance: few

CDR3aa: CASSGAQGAREKLFF
CDR3nt: TGTGCCAGCAGTGGAGCACAGGGGGCGCGGGAAAAACTGTTTTTT
v_gene: TRBV25-1
d_gene: TRBD1
j_gene: TRBJ1-4
abundance: .

CDR3aa: CASGTSGSNTGELFF
CDR3nt: TGCGCCAGCGGGACTAGCGGGTCGAACACCGGGGAGCTGTTTTTT
v_gene: TRBV5-1
d_gene: TRBD2
j_gene: TRBJ2-2
abundance: .

CDR3aa: CASSVANTQYF
CDR3nt: TGTGCCAGCAGCGTAGCTAATACGCAGTATTTT
v_gene: TRBV9
d_gene: .
j_gene: TRBJ2-3
abundance: .

CDR3aa: CASSQGASGGNTGELFF
CDR3nt: TGTGCCAGCAGCCAAGGTGCCAGCGGGGGAAACACCGGGGAGCTGTTTTTT
v_gene: TRBV4-2
d_gene: TRBD2
j_gene: TRBJ2-2
abundance: .

CDR3aa: CASSEWGGPDSGYTF
CDR3nt: TGTGCCAGCAGTGAATGGGGGGGACCCGACTCTGGCTACACCTTC
v_gene: TRBV25-1
d_gene: .
j_gene: TRBJ1-2
abundance: once

CDR3aa: CASSPANSAGSYNEQFF
CDR3nt: TGTGCCAGCAGCCCCGCCAATAGCGCCGGCTCCTACAATGAGCAGTTCTTC
v_gene: TRBV14
d_gene: .
j_gene: TRBJ2-1
abundance: few

CDR3aa: CAIRDLRGEQYF
CDR3nt: TGTGCCATCAGGGATCTTAGGGGCGAGCAGTACTTC
v_gene: TRBV10-3
d_gene: .
j_gene: TRBJ2-7
abundance: .

CDR3aa: CASKVDTYYGYTF
CDR3nt: TGTGCCAGCAAGGTGGACACGTACTATGGCTACACCTTC
v_gene: TRBV11-2
d_gene: .
j_gene: TRBJ1-2
abundance: .

CDR3aa: CASSLVIAGAYEQYF
CDR3nt: TGCGCCAGCAGCTTGGTTATTGCAGGTGCCTACGAGCAGTACTTC
v_gene: TRBV5-1
d_gene: .
j_gene: TRBJ2-7
abundance: .

CDR3aa: CASSPGQTDTQYF
CDR3nt: TGTGCCAGCTCACCTGGTCAGACAGATACGCAGTATTTT
v_gene: TRBV18
d_gene: .
j_gene: TRBJ2-3
abundance: .

CDR3aa: CSASDRTQYF
CDR3nt: TGCAGTGCCTCGGACAGAACGCAGTATTTT
v_gene: TRBV20-1
d_gene: .
j_gene: TRBJ2-3
abundance: .

CDR3aa: CASSPRAEDTEAFF
CDR3nt: TGTGCCAGCTCACCACGAGCAGAGGACACTGAAGCTTTCTTT
v_gene: TRBV18
d_gene: .
j_gene: TRBJ1-1
abundance: once

CDR3aa: CASSLETSGRTNTGELFF
CDR3nt: TGCGCCAGCAGCTTGGAGACTAGCGGGAGGACGAACACCGGGGAGCTGTTTTTT
v_gene: TRBV5-1
d_gene: TRBD2
j_gene: TRBJ2-2
abundance: .

CDR3aa: CATSRDGHPETQYF
CDR3nt: TGTGCCACCAGCAGAGATGGGCACCCTGAGACCCAGTACTTC
v_gene: TRBV15
d_gene: .
j_gene: TRBJ2-5
abundance: .

CDR3aa: CASSYSQTINYGYTF
CDR3nt: TGTGCCAGCAGTTACTCCCAGACTATTAACTATGGCTACACCTTC
v_gene: TRBV6-5
d_gene: .
j_gene: TRBJ1-2
abundance: few

CDR3aa: CASSYTPPGHQYF
CDR3nt: TGTGCCAGCAGTTATACCCCGCCGGGACACCAGTACTTC
v_gene: TRBV6-5
d_gene: .
j_gene: TRBJ2-4
abundance: .

CDR3aa: CASSLARLAGGYYEQFF
CDR3nt: TGTGCCAGCAGCTTGGCTCGACTAGCGGGGGGATATTATGAGCAGTTCTTC
v_gene: TRBV11-2
d_gene: TRBD2
j_gene: TRBJ2-1
abundance: .

CDR3aa: CASSLIRGLSPLHF
CDR3nt: TGTGCCAGCAGCTTAATAAGGGGACTTTCACCCCTCCACTTT
v_gene: TRBV13
d_gene: .
j_gene: TRBJ1-6
abundance: once

CDR3aa: CASSPRDRGRLGSDTQYF
CDR3nt: TGTGCCAGCAGCCCCCGGGACAGGGGGCGCCTAGGATCAGATACGCAGTATTTT
v_gene: TRBV11-2
d_gene: TRBD1
j_gene: TRBJ2-3
abundance: .

CDR3aa: CASSVGRGTEAFF
CDR3nt: TGCGCCAGCAGTGTGGGCAGGGGGACTGAAGCTTTCTTT
v_gene: TRBV10-1
d_gene: TRBD1
j_gene: TRBJ1-1
abundance: .

CDR3aa: CASSYISLNTGELFF
CDR3nt: TGTGCCAGCAGTTACATTTCCCTTAACACCGGGGAGCTGTTTTTT
v_gene: TRBV6-5
d_gene: .
j_gene: TRBJ2-2
abundance: once

CDR3aa: CASSVEGYQETQYF
CDR3nt: TGTGCCAGCAGCGTAGAGGGGTACCAAGAGACCCAGTACTTC
v_gene: TRBV9
d_gene: .
j_gene: TRBJ2-5
abundance: .

CDR3aa: CASSEGTSGTYEQYF
CDR3nt: TGTGCCAGCAGTGAAGGGACTAGCGGGACCTACGAGCAGTACTTC
v_gene: TRBV6-1
d_gene: TRBD2
j_gene: TRBJ2-7
abundance: .

CDR3aa: CASSSGRTGDIQYF
CDR3nt: TGTGCCAGCAGCTCAGGCCGAACCGGGGACATTCAGTACTTC
v_gene: TRBV7-9
d_gene: .
j_gene: TRBJ2-4
abundance: .

CDR3aa: CARRQGPSTEAFF
CDR3nt: TGTGCCAGGAGACAGGGGCCGAGCACTGAAGCTTTCTTT
v_gene: TRBV2
d_gene: TRBD1
j_gene: TRBJ1-1
abundance: .

CDR3aa: CASSPSTGDSPLHF
CDR3nt: TGTGCCAGCTCACCTAGTACAGGGGATTCACCCCTCCACTTT
v_gene: TRBV18
d_gene: TRBD1
j_gene: TRBJ1-6
abundance: .

CDR3aa: CASSQGDEGVSSYEQYF
CDR3nt: TGTGCCAGCAGCCAAGGCGATGAGGGAGTTAGCTCCTACGAGCAGTACTTC
v_gene: TRBV4-2
d_gene: .
j_gene: TRBJ2-7
abundance: .

CDR3aa: CASRRTPSGTFDEAFF
CDR3nt: TGCGCCAGCAGGCGTACTCCCTCCGGGACTTTCGATGAAGCTTTCTTT
v_gene: TRBV5-1
d_gene: .
j_gene: TRBJ1-1
abundance: .

CDR3aa: CASSLDRGTVMNTEAFF
CDR3nt: TGTGCCAGCAGCTTGGACAGGGGGACCGTTATGAACACTGAAGCTTTCTTT
v_gene: TRBV5-8
d_gene: TRBD1
j_gene: TRBJ1-1
abundance: .

CDR3aa: CASSDGTGGFSLNTEAFF
CDR3nt: TGTGCCAGCAGTGATGGGACAGGGGGATTCTCTCTGAACACTGAAGCTTTCTTT
v_gene: TRBV6-1
d_gene: TRBD1
j_gene: TRBJ1-1
abundance: .

CDR3aa: CASRRFSLNEKLFF
CDR3nt: TGTGCCAGCAGACGGTTTAGCCTCAATGAAAAACTGTTTTTT
v_gene: TRBV27
d_gene: .
j_gene: TRBJ1-4
abundance: .

CDR3aa: CASSQGMDRDSPLHF
CDR3nt: TGTGCCAGCAGCCAAGGAATGGACAGGGATTCACCCCTCCACTTT
v_gene: TRBV4-2
d_gene: TRBD1
j_gene: TRBJ1-6
abundance: .

CDR3aa: CASSVSQNAYEQYF
CDR3nt: TGCGCCAGCAGCGTCTCACAGAATGCCTACGAGCAGTACTTC
v_gene: TRBV5-1
d_gene: .
j_gene: TRBJ2-7
abundance: .

CDR3aa: CASSFVAGLDQPQHF
CDR3nt: TGTGCCAGCAGCTTCGTGGCGGGTCTCGATCAGCCCCAGCATTTT
v_gene: TRBV7-2
d_gene: .
j_gene: TRBJ1-5
abundance: once

CDR3aa: CASSQDWGVGETQYF
CDR3nt: TGCGCCAGCAGCCAAGATTGGGGGGTGGGAGAGACCCAGTACTTC
v_gene: TRBV4-1
d_gene: .
j_gene: TRBJ2-5
abundance: once

CDR3aa: CASSSGGTGGSGELFF
CDR3nt: TGCGCCAGCAGCTCGGGCGGGACAGGGGGCTCCGGGGAGCTGTTTTTT
v_gene: TRBV5-1
d_gene: TRBD1
j_gene: TRBJ2-2
abundance: .

CDR3aa: CASSDDRNIDEQYF
CDR3nt: TGTGCCAGCAGCGACGACAGGAACATCGACGAGCAGTACTTC
v_gene: TRBV9
d_gene: .
j_gene: TRBJ2-7
abundance: .

CDR3aa: CASSDWLAGGGSADTQYF
CDR3nt: TGTGCCAGCAGTGACTGGCTAGCGGGGGGTGGATCAGCAGATACGCAGTATTTT
v_gene: TRBV2
d_gene: TRBD2
j_gene: TRBJ2-3
abundance: .

CDR3aa: CASINSGTSYEQYF
CDR3nt: TGTGCCAGTATCAATTCAGGGACTAGCTACGAGCAGTACTTC
v_gene: TRBV6-1
d_gene: TRBD2
j_gene: TRBJ2-7
abundance: .

CDR3aa: CASSPDRVQETQYF
CDR3nt: TGTGCCAGCAGCCCCGACAGGGTCCAAGAGACCCAGTACTTC
v_gene: TRBV7-2
d_gene: TRBD1
j_gene: TRBJ2-5
abundance: .